The T cell receptor (beta chain) described here comes from a study of T cell responses to AZD1222 COVID-19 vaccine. For this clone: Its matching antigen is unknown.

The ends lost 4 bases at V and 7 bases at J; junction bases unmatched: 4. The germline gives CDR1 SGHDN, CDR2 FVKESK. The CDR3 spans 13 residues. The protocol was immunoSEQ multiplex PCR, while the TCRdb copy is restricted to in-frame clones and leaves out a portion. This table holds 140,000 or so clones, approximately 86% found once. The study's findings and limits: Without day 14 samples, only post-peak T cell repertoires were studied. Regions 160-218 and 743-854 dominated among vaccine-associated CD4 TCRs spanning spike. Donor demographics were predominantly white British with a female majority; clonal diversity may be underestimated.

Sequencing was performed on peripheral blood, taken 28 days after the second dose of the MenACWY control vaccine. V usage is TRBV14 and J usage is TRBJ2-1; 7 nucleotides align to TRBD1. The receptor was derived from an adult who received the MenACWY meningococcal vaccine as a control. The CDR3 nucleotides are TGTGCCAGCAGCCTTGGGACAGAGAATGAGCAGTTCTTC. Amino acids: CASSLGTENEQFF.